Below, 25 T cell receptor beta chains from the same sample are listed, as sequenced in a study of beta chain features in type 1 diabetes. Study-level points and caveats: A moderate, significant TCRB CDR3 shortening appeared in type 1 diabetes across four CD4+ subsets.

The antigens of these receptors remain unknown. Sequenced material consisted of expressed TCRB transcripts (all of the isolated RNA was reverse transcribed). The method was immunoSEQ multiplex PCR; TCRdb's version includes in-frame clones alone and lacks a portion of them. This sample carries approximately 130,000 clones, about 18% of them seen once, and the ten largest clones take roughly 2.5%. Material: central memory CD4+ T cells from blood. Receptors originate from a young man with type 1 diabetes.

This clone was detected only a few times. The chain carries TRBV5-1 and TRBJ2-7; 7 bases are a match to TRBD1. In germline, CDR1 is SGHRS, CDR2 YFSETQ. The CDR3 is 12 residues long. After removal of 0 bases from V and 11 bases from J, the junction contained 5 bases not matched to a gene. The CDR3 here is CASSLDLDREYF. The CDR3 DNA reads TGCGCCAGCAGCTTGGACTTAGACAGGGAGTACTTC.

The rearrangement uses TRBV29-1 and TRBJ1-5; a possible D gene is TRBD1 (5 bases). The germline gives CDR1 SQVTM, CDR2 ANQGSEA. The CDR3 loop spans 14 amino acids. The V end was cut by 6 bases, the J end by 4 bases, with 16 bases between. CDR3 residues: CSVTTGLGNQPQHF. CDR3 coding DNA: TGCAGCGTGACAACAGGACTGGGTAATCAGCCCCAGCATTTT.

This clone has just a few counts. As DNA, the CDR3 is TGTGCCAGCAGCTCCCTGAGTTGGGGAGGCGAGCAGTACTTC. It yields the protein CASSSLSWGGEQYF. This chain uses TRBV7-2 with TRBJ2-7, with D possibly TRBD2 on 6 matching bases. The V gene lost 4 bases and the J gene lost 6 bases, with 16 bases spanning the gap. This CDR3 is 14 amino acids long. Per germline, CDR1 SGHTA and CDR2 FQGNSA.

The table lists this clone with many counts. The J gene is TRBJ2-1, the V gene TRBV6-5; D is possibly TRBD1 (5 bases). Between the trimmed V and J ends, which lost 0 bases and 11 bases, there was a span of 8 bases. CDR1 MNHEY and CDR2 SVGAGI come from the germline V gene. The CDR3 extends over 12 amino acids. DNA for the CDR3: TGTGCCAGCAGTTACTCGGCAGGGAAGCAGTTCTTC. It translates to CASSYSAGKQFF.

The rearrangement joins TRBV11-3 to TRBJ2-1; TRBD2 matches 7 bases. The junction had 9 bases not matched to a gene; V was cut back by 2 bases and J by 2 bases. Germline CDR1 is SGHNT and CDR2 is YENEEA. The CDR3 spans 17 residues. CDR3 region: CASSLSRSGVTYNEQFF. CDR3 DNA: TGTGCCAGCAGCTTAAGTCGGAGCGGGGTCACCTACAATGAGCAGTTCTTC.

The V and J genes are TRBV7-9 and TRBJ2-7, with D unresolved. Germline V CDR1 and CDR2: SEHNR, FQNEAQ (reference sequence). With 2 bases removed from V and 1 base from J, the gap between germline ends came to 9 bases. The CDR3 is 14 residues long. The CDR3 protein is CASSLLEGSYEQYF. The DNA of the CDR3 is TGTGCCAGCAGCTTACTGGAAGGATCCTACGAGCAGTACTTC. The full variable domain, in which reference TRBV7-9 and TRBJ2-7 provide the parts outside the CDR3, is DTGVSQNPRHKITKRGQNVTFRCDPISEHNRLYWYRQTLGQGPEFLTYFQNEAQLEKSRLLSDRFSAERPKGSFSTLEIQRTEQGDSAMYLCASSLLEGSYEQYFGPGTRLTVT.

The rearrangement links TRBV29-1 to TRBJ1-1; D is undetermined. From germline, CDR1 is SQVTM and CDR2 ANQGSEA. V was cut by 7 bases and J by 3 bases, with 12 bases left in between. The CDR3 runs 12 residues. The CDR3 DNA is TGCAGCGCGACGTACGGATACACTGAAGCTTTCTTT. Its protein is CSATYGYTEAFF.

This clone has ten or more counts. V usage is TRBV2 and J usage is TRBJ2-3, with D uncertain. V lost 2 bases and J lost 0, with 9 bases in between. The CDR3 has 15 residues. Per the germline V gene, CDR1 is SNHLY and CDR2 is FYNNEI. The DNA for the CDR3 is TGTGCCAGCAGTGAACGATTAATTAGCACAGATACGCAGTATTTT. It is translated as CASSERLISTDTQYF.

This clone occurred a few times. J is TRBJ1-1 and V is TRBV2; D uncertain. The germline V gene encodes CDR1 SNHLY and CDR2 FYNNEI. V was pared by 7 bases and J by 3 bases, with 12 bases between. The CDR3 length is 13 residues. CDR3 amino acids: CASTSPGYTEAFF. Here the CDR3 DNA reads TGTGCCAGCACTTCCCCGGGATACACTGAAGCTTTCTTT.

This clone was detected a few times. V usage is TRBV5-1 and J usage is TRBJ2-1, with 9 bases aligning to TRBD2. CDR3 length: 15 residues. J was trimmed by 8 bases and V by 4 bases; bases with no gene match: 10. Germline V gene lookup returns CDR1 SGHRS and CDR2 YFSETQ. CDR3 in DNA: TGCGCCAGCAGCCCAGGACTAGCGAAGCTCGATGAGCAGTTCTTC. This gives the protein CASSPGLAKLDEQFF.

This clone appeared many times. The V call is TRBV7-8, the J call TRBJ1-5; D call uncertain. Germline V gives CDR1 SGHVS, CDR2 FQNEAQ. V lost 5 bases to trimming and J lost 2 bases, with 7 bases between them. The CDR3 has 13 amino acids. The CDR3 sequence: CASSPEGNQPQHF. The CDR3 DNA reads TGTGCCAGCAGCCCCGAGGGCAATCAGCCCCAGCATTTT.

The chain has TRBV29-1 and TRBJ2-7; 9 nucleotides agree with TRBD1. From germline, CDR1 is SQVTM and CDR2 ANQGSEA. This CDR3 is built from 14 residues. Trimming at V came to 4 bases and at J to 9 bases, leaving 13 bases not matched to a gene. CDR3 DNA sequence: TGCAGCGTTGGGGACAGGGCGGGTGGTGGAGTGCAGTACTTC. Encoded protein: CSVGDRAGGGVQYF.

By sample fraction, this clone is medium-sized. The chain carries TRBV4-1 and TRBJ2-6; no firm D call. The V and J ends lost 1 base and 2 bases respectively, with 6 bases between them. CDR3 length: 15 amino acids. Looked up from germline, CDR1 is MGHRA and CDR2 is YSYEKL. The CDR3 protein is CASSQAPPGANVLTF. The DNA for the CDR3 is TGCGCCAGCAGCCAAGCACCCCCTGGGGCCAACGTCCTGACTTTC.

The V call is TRBV4-3, the J call TRBJ2-1, with 14 bases lining up with TRBD2. This CDR3 comprises 17 residues. V shed 4 bases and J 8 bases; nucleotides not matched to a gene: 10. Germline lookup yields CDR1 LGHNA and CDR2 YSLEER. CDR3 DNA sequence: TGCGCCAGCAGCCTTCGAGCGACTAGCGGGGGGGTGGATGAGCAGTTCTTC. As protein: CASSLRATSGGVDEQFF.

This clone was picked up a small number of times. This chain connects TRBV28 to TRBJ2-7; 9 bases map to TRBD1. Losses at the gene ends were 8 bases for V and 3 bases for J; bases not matched to a gene: 8. This CDR3 is built from 14 residues. Germline assignment: CDR1 MDHEN and CDR2 SYDVKM. The CDR3 here is CASGNTGGGYEQYF. The CDR3 nucleotides read TGTGCCAGCGGGAATACAGGGGGCGGCTACGAGCAGTACTTC.

V gene TRBV7-2 combines with J gene TRBJ1-1; D is unresolved. This CDR3 comprises 16 residues. The V gene's germline CDR1 is SGHTA and CDR2 FQGNSA. With 1 base removed from V and 6 bases from J, the gap between germline ends came to 18 bases. CDR3 protein: CASSLDRQVSSSEAFF. The CDR3 DNA follows: TGTGCCAGCAGCTTAGATCGGCAGGTATCCTCATCTGAAGCTTTCTTT.

This chain connects TRBV6-1 to TRBJ2-7; possible D gene TRBD1, 5 bases. Germline V gene lookup returns CDR1 MNHNS and CDR2 SASEGT. V was cut by 8 bases and J by 3 bases, with 14 bases left in between. CDR3 length: 13 residues. CDR3 DNA: TGTGCCAGCCGACTCGACAGAAACTACGAGCAGTACTTC. Translated, it gives CASRLDRNYEQYF.

This clone was seen only a few times. The rearrangement links TRBV18 to TRBJ1-5; D uncertain. This CDR3 has 15 amino acids. The V and J ends lost 3 bases and 3 bases respectively, with 12 bases between them. Germline V lookup: CDR1 KGHSH, CDR2 LQKENI. The CDR3 DNA reads as TGTGCCAGCTCACCCGGGAGTCTGGACAATCAGCCCCAGCATTTT. Encoded protein: CASSPGSLDNQPQHF.

The chain employs TRBV5-6 and TRBJ1-2; 7 bases map to TRBD1. Germline-derived CDR1 and CDR2 are SGHDT and YYEEEE. The CDR3 sequence is 16 residues long. J gave up 4 bases and V 4 bases, and 13 bases lay outside the gene matches. This CDR3 is CASSPTWTGGGYGYTF. CDR3 sequence (DNA): TGTGCCAGCAGCCCGACTTGGACAGGCGGGGGCTATGGCTACACCTTC.

V usage is TRBV6-1 and J usage is TRBJ2-3; possible D gene TRBD2, 5 bases. CDR1 and CDR2 from the germline V gene are MNHNS and SASEGT. V was clipped by 6 bases and J by 1 base, with 11 bases between them. CDR3 size: 14 residues. The CDR3 sequence is CASRLATRTDTQYF. The CDR3, as DNA: TGTGCCAGCAGGCTAGCAACCCGCACAGATACGCAGTATTTT.

This clone was counted a few times. The chain carries TRBV28 and TRBJ2-1; D remains unclear. Trimming cost V 6 bases and J 0 bases, with 12 bases left between them. The CDR3 contains 15 residues. Per the germline V gene, CDR1 is MDHEN and CDR2 is SYDVKM. In DNA form, the CDR3 reads TGTGCCAGCAGCCCCTACGGTGACTCCTACAATGAGCAGTTCTTC. It yields the protein CASSPYGDSYNEQFF.

This clone was seen a handful of times. The chain is built from TRBV2 and TRBJ1-1; D gene ambiguous. Germline V gene sequence: CDR1 SNHLY, CDR2 FYNNEI. The V gene lost 6 bases and the J gene lost 5 bases, with 13 bases spanning the gap. The CDR3 consists of 13 residues. The DNA for the CDR3 is TGTGCCAGCAGAAACCAAGTTGGGACTGAAGCTTTCTTT. Translating gives CASRNQVGTEAFF.

This clone was seen only a few times. The genes are TRBV29-1 and TRBJ2-1; D not certain. Germline V gene sequence: CDR1 SQVTM, CDR2 ANQGSEA. The CDR3 runs to 17 residues. Trimming shortened V by 4 bases and J by 0 bases, and 19 bases separated the two germline ends. As DNA, the CDR3 is TGCAGCGTTGTGACGATTACGGCCCGAACCTCCTACAATGAGCAGTTCTTC. It encodes CSVVTITARTSYNEQFF.

V gene TRBV7-2 combines with J gene TRBJ1-2; D is unresolved. The CDR3 extends over 14 amino acids. Germline V gives CDR1 SGHTA, CDR2 FQGNSA. V lost 10 bases and J 4 bases, leaving 19 bases between the germline ends. The CDR3 bases are TGTGCCACCTCTGAACGAGGGCGGAGCTATGGCTACACCTTC. This sequence encodes CATSERGRSYGYTF.

CDR3 sequence reads: CASSLGQGAGDEQFF. The DNA for the CDR3 is TGCGCCAGCAGCTTGGGACAGGGCGCTGGCGATGAGCAGTTCTTC. The rearrangement uses TRBV5-1 and TRBJ2-1, with 7 bases fitting TRBD1. CDR1 SGHRS and CDR2 YFSETQ come from the germline V gene. Trimming removed 0 bases from V and 8 bases from J; junction bases left unmatched: 8. There are 15 residues in the CDR3.